Reported below is one TCR beta chain. Its antigen is not identified. The data were obtained in a study of graft-versus-host responses after intestinal transplantation. Study overall: Recipients across the board were started on anti-thymocyte globulin induction, then kept on tacrolimus and steroids for approximately three years.

The protocol was immunoSEQ multiplex PCR, while the TCRdb copy is restricted to in-frame clones and leaves out a portion. Among 50,000 or so clones listed, about 90% were seen once. Findings and limits, study-wide: Graft-donor T cell macrochimerism in patients accompanied high graft-versus-host to host-versus-graft clonal ratios in allografts. Recipient bone marrow held GvH clones, some seen earlier in ileum or blood. HvG clone declines early post-transplant were associated with peak circulating GvH levels.

The CDR3 covers 13 residues. The trim removed 3 bases at V and 7 bases at J, leaving 4 bases unmatched. CDR1 is SNHLY, CDR2 FYNNEI, per germline. The chain has TRBV2 and TRBJ2-7; 9 bases are shared with TRBD1. The input for sequencing was PBMCs, taken approximately four months after intestinal transplantation. The receptor was isolated from a human patient who received an intestinal transplant, so some T cells may come from the graft donor. CDR3: CASSEHGTGEQYF. In nucleotides, the CDR3 is TGTGCCAGCAGTGAGCATGGGACAGGGGAGCAGTACTTC.